What follows describes a single T cell receptor (beta chain). Its target antigen remains unknown. No qualities accompany the bases; no much larger clone lies one base away. Participants in the prospective study were enrolled through a virtual design, were aged roughly 18 to 100 years, and lived in 24 United States geographic areas. Cohort assignment in the prospective study relied on participant-reported clinical history from a screening survey and a study questionnaire. Recovered participants in ImmuneRACE Cohort 3 were defined as having two consecutive negative NP/OP PCR tests, clearance from a healthcare professional, or resolution of symptoms. In the prospective study, mobile phlebotomists collected whole blood, serum and a nasopharyngeal or oropharyngeal swab from each participant. Prospective study participants could optionally give additional blood draws and questionnaires over an approximately two-month period. Prospective study blood samples were shipped either frozen or at room temperature before DNA extraction.

The data derive from a study of blood T cell repertoires in COVID-19 (TCRdb year 2020). As for the study more broadly: The collaborator samples originated in the United States, Italy and Spain and spanned the acute and convalescent phases of COVID-19. The repertoires were made available in a free public database intended to serve as a resource for research on the immune response to SARS-CoV-2. The samples were drawn from the first 160 participants of the ongoing ImmuneRACE study and from more than 1,000 subjects provided by 6 global collaborators. The prospective study material was composed of cDNA or gDNA derived from T cells, B-cell-depleted T cells, or PBMCs. Subjects who had been exposed to COVID-19, were actively infected with it, or had recovered from it provided the deeply sampled blood TCRbeta repertoires that made up the dataset. Nearly every sample came with metadata listing a de-identified subject ID, COVID-19 status, age in years and sex. Where HLA class I and class II types were available, the types were taken from metadata supplied by the sample provider, not from assay-based typing. The paper's findings and limits, for the study overall: The amount of clinical and demographic metadata varied by source and participant and was provided uncurated.

TCRbeta CDR3 regions were amplified from genomic DNA by means of the immunoSEQ Assay, a bias-controlled multiplex PCR. The source study handled its data this way. The number of nucleated cells in each sample was estimated by amplification of reference gene primers within the assay. To quantify the absolute abundance of each unique TCRbeta CDR3 rearrangement, sequence reads were collapsed and filtered. For each sample, productive Simpson clonality was calculated as the square root of Simpson's diversity index over productive rearrangements. This is the immuneACCESS table as TCRdb keeps it, with only in-frame sequences that have V and J called. A part of the clones is gone; compared with another copy, unresolved V genes explain less than half, and the rest is unexplained. The V and J calls and clone size come from that table; D and trimming were worked out from the DNA. The sample includes roughly 290,000 clones, with approximately 85% observed a single time. The ten largest clones take up roughly 2% of the sample.

Measured from the cysteine to the phenylalanine, the CDR3 is 16 residues long. Only CDR3 DNA is held: 48 bases, read in frame from base 1. V ends up 8 bases short and J 1 base short, with an unmatched junction base count of 7. CDR1 and CDR2 (SNHLY, FYNNEI) derive from the germline V gene. The receptor was isolated from a man aged 30-40 years who had recovered from COVID-19. This chain joins TRBV2 to TRBJ2-5, with 13 bases in between that match TRBD2. The sequenced sample consisted of PBMCs or T cells enriched from blood (not recorded which). The base sequence is TGTGCCAGCTTTGCGACTAGCGGGGGGATCCAAGAGACCCAGTACTTC. It is translated as CASFATSGGIQETQYF.